This TCR beta chain is drawn from a study of Ad26.COV2.S vaccination and SARS-CoV-2 variants. On the study more broadly: Vaccine-arm donor from the placebo-controlled COV1001 Ad26.COV2.S trial.

TCRdb keeps only in-frame clones here, not all; method: immunoSEQ multiplex PCR. Here the sample spans a few hundred thousand clones, roughly four fifths being singletons. Treatment indicated: around 19 received Ad26.COV2.S at low or high dose, single or two shots; 5 received placebo; per-sample allocation not given. At day 63 after the first vaccine or placebo injection, samples were drawn. Vaccine was an Ad26 vector expressing Wuhan-strain SARS-CoV-2 spike. The length of the CDR3 is 13 residues. The germline V gene has CDR1 SNHLY and CDR2 FYNNEI. The germline V and J ends were trimmed by 3 bases and 6 bases, with 8 bases remaining between them.

Source: peripheral blood, taken in a trial of Ad26.COV2.S vaccine versus placebo. The chain carries TRBV2 and TRBJ2-2, with D possibly matching TRBD1 (6 bases). The source is a person aged 18-60 years who received the Ad26.COV2.S COVID-19 vaccine or a placebo. The CDR3 DNA reads TGTGCCAGCAGTGACGGGACACCCGGGGAGCTGTTTTTT. Translated: CASSDGTPGELFF.